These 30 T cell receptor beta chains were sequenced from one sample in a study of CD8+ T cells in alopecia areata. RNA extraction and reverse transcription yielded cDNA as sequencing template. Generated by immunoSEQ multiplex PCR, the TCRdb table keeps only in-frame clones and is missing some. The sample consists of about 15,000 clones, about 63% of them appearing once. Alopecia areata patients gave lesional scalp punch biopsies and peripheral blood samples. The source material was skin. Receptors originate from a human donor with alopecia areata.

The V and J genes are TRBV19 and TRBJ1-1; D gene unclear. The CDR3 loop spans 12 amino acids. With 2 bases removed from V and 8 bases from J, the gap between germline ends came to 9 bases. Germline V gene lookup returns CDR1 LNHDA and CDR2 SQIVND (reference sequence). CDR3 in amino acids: CASSISSGEAFF. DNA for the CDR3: TGTGCCAGTAGTATATCATCCGGGGAAGCTTTCTTT.

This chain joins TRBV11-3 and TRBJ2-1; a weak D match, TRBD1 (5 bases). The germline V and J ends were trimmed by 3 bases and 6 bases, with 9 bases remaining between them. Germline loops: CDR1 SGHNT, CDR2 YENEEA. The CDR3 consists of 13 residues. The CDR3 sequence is CASSLGPLNEQFF. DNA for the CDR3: TGTGCCAGCAGCTTGGGGCCCCTCAATGAGCAGTTCTTC.

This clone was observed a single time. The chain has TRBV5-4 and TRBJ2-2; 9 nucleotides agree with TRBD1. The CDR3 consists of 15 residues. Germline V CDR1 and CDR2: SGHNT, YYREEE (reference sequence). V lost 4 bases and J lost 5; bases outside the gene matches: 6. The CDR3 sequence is CASSHTGQGTGELFF. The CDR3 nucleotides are TGTGCCAGCAGCCACACGGGACAGGGAACCGGGGAGCTGTTTTTT.

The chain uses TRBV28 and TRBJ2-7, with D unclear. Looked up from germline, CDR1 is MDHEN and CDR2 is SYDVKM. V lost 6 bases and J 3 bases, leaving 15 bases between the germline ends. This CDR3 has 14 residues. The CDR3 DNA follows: TGTGCCAGCAGGTCGGCACGGCGACACTACGAGCAGTACTTC. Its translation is CASRSARRHYEQYF.

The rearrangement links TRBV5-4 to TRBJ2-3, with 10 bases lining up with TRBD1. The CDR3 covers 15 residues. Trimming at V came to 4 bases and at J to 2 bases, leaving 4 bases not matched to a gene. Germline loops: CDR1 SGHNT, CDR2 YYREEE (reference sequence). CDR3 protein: CASSRGQGNTDTQYF. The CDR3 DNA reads TGTGCCAGCAGCCGGGGACAGGGGAACACAGATACGCAGTATTTT.

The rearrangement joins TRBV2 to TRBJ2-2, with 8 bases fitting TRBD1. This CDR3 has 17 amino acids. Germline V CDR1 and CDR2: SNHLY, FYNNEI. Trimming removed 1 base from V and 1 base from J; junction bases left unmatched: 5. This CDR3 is CASSEETGELNTGELFF. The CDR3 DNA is TGTGCCAGCAGTGAAGAGACAGGGGAGTTGAACACCGGGGAGCTGTTTTTT.

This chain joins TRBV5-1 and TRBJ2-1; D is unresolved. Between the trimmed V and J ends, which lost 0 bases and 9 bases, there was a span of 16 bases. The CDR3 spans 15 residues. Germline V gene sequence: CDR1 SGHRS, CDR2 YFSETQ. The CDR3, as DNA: TGCGCCAGCAGCTTGGCGGGTTTCGACGTGCGTGAGCAGTTCTTC. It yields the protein CASSLAGFDVREQFF.

CDR3: CASSARVIAWGYTF. The CDR3, as DNA: TGTGCCAGCAGTGCGAGGGTCATCGCCTGGGGCTACACCTTC. This chain connects TRBV6-5 to TRBJ1-2; D ambiguous. CDR3 length: 14 residues. Trimming took 5 bases from V and 8 from J, leaving 18 bases between them. CDR1 is MNHEY, CDR2 SVGAGI, per germline.

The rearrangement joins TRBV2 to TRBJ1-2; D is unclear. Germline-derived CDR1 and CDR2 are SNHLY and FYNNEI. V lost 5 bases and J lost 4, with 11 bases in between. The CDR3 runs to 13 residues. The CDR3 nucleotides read TGTGCCAGCAGTCAGGTCACCGGCTATGGCTACACCTTC. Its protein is CASSQVTGYGYTF.

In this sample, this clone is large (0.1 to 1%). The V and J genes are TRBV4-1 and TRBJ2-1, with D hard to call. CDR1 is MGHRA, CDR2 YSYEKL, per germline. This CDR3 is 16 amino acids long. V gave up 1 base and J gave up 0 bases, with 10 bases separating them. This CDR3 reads CASSQVNMISYNEQFF. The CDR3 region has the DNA TGCGCCAGCAGCCAAGTGAACATGATCTCCTACAATGAGCAGTTCTTC.

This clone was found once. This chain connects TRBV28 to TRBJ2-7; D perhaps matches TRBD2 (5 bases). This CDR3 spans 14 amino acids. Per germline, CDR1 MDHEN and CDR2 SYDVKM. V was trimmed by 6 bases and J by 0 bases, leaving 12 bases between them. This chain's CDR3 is CASSSGFGSYEQYF. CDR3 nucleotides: TGTGCCAGCAGCTCGGGGTTTGGCTCCTACGAGCAGTACTTC.

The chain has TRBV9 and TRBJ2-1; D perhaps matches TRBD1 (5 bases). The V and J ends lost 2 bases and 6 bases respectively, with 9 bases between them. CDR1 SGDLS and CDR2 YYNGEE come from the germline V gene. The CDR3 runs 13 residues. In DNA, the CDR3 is TGTGCCAGCAGCGTTGGGGCGGTCAATGAGCAGTTCTTC. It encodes CASSVGAVNEQFF.

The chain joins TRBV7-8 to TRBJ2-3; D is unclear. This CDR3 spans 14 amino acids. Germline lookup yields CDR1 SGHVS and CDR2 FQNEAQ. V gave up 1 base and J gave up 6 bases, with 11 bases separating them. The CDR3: CASSLVNRFDTQYF. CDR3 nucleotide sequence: TGTGCCAGCAGCTTAGTGAACCGCTTTGATACGCAGTATTTT.

This CDR3 is CASSPPPIQETQYF. The CDR3 nucleotides read TGTGCCAGCAGTCCCCCCCCCATTCAGGAGACCCAGTACTTC. J is TRBJ2-5 and V is TRBV28; no firm D call. The V end lost 5 bases, the J end lost 5 bases, and 15 bases lay between the germline ends. The CDR3 contains 14 residues. CDR1 and CDR2 from the germline V gene are MDHEN and SYDVKM.

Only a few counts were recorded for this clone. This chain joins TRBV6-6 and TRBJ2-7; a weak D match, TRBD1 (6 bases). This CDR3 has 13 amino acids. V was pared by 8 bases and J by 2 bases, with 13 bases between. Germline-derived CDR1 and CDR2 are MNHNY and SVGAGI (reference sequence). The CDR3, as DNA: TGTGCCAGCGGACGGCAGGGGACCTACGAGCAGTACTTC. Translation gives CASGRQGTYEQYF.

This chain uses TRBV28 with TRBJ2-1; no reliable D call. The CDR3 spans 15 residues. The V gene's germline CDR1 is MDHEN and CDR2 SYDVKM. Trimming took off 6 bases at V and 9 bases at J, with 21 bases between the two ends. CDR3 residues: CASSEVGPWSGEQFF. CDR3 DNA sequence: TGTGCCAGCAGCGAGGTCGGACCCTGGAGTGGTGAGCAGTTCTTC. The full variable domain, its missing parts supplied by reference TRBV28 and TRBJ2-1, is DVKVTQSSRYLVKRTGEKVFLECVQDMDHENMFWYRQDPGLGLRLIYFSYDVKMKEKGDIPEGYSVSREKKERFSLILESASTNQTSMYLCASSEVGPWSGEQFFGPGTRLTVL.

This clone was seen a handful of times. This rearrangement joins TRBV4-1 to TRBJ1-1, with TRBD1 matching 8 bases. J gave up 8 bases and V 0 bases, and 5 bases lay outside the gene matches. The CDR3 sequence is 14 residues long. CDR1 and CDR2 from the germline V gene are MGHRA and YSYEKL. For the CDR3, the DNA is TGCGCCAGCAGCCAAGACCGAGACAGGGGAGAAGCTTTCTTT. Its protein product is CASSQDRDRGEAFF.

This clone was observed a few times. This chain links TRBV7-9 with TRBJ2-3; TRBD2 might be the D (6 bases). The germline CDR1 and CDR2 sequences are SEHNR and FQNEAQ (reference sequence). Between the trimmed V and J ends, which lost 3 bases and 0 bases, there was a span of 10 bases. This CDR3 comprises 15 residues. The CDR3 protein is CASSFGLASTDTQYF. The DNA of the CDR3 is TGTGCCAGCAGCTTTGGCCTAGCGAGCACAGATACGCAGTATTTT.

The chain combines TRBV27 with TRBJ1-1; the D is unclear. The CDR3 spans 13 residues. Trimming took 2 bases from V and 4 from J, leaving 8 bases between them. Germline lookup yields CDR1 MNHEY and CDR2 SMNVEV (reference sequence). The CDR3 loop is CASSLRKGTEAFF. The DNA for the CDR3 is TGTGCCAGCAGTTTAAGAAAAGGCACTGAAGCTTTCTTT.

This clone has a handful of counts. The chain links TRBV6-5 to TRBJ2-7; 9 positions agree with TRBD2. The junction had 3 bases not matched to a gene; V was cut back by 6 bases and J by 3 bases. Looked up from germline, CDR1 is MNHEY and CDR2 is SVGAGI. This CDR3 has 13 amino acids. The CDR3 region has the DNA TGTGCCAGCAGATTAGCGGGGGTCTACGAGCAGTACTTC. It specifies CASRLAGVYEQYF.

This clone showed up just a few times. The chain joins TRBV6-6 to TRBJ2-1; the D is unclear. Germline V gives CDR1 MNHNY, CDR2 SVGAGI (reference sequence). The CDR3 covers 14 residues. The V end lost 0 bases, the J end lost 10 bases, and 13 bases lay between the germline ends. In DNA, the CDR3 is TGTGCCAGCAGTTACTCCTCCGACACCGTCGAGCAGTTCTTC. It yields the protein CASSYSSDTVEQFF.

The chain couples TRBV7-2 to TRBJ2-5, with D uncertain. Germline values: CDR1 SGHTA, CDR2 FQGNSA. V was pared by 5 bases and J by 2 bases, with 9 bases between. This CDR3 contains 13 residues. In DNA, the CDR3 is TGTGCCAGCAGCCCGCCGAGGCAAGAGACCCAGTACTTC. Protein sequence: CASSPPRQETQYF.

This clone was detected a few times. The CDR3 is CASSYKREYEQYF. The CDR3 region has the DNA TGTGCCAGCAGTTATAAGCGGGAGTACGAGCAGTACTTC. The gene calls are TRBV6-5 and TRBJ2-7; 8 bases fit TRBD2. This CDR3 spans 13 amino acids. Germline V gene data show CDR1 as MNHEY and CDR2 as SVGAGI. Germline trimming cut 3 bases from V and 4 bases from J; bases unmatched to any gene: 2.

In DNA, the CDR3 is TGTGCCAGCACCTTAGCGGGATCCTACGAGCAGTACTTC. Translated, it gives CASTLAGSYEQYF. J is TRBJ2-7 and V is TRBV6-1; 8 bases align to TRBD2. The CDR3 loop spans 13 amino acids. V dropped 7 bases and J dropped 1; count of bases not matched to a gene: 3. Germline V gene data show CDR1 as MNHNS and CDR2 as SASEGT.

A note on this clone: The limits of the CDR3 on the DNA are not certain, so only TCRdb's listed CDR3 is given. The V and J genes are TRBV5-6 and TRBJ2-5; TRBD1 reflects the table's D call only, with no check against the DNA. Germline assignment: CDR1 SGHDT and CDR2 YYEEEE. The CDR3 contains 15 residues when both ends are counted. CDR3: CASSFAGGAGADKYF.

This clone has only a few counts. DNA of the CDR3: TGTGCCAGCAGCGTCGGACTAGCGGGAGTTAATGAGCAGTTCTTC. Translation gives CASSVGLAGVNEQFF. The J gene is TRBJ2-1, the V gene TRBV9, with 13 bases lining up with TRBD2. With 2 bases clipped from V and 7 bases from J, the junction kept 3 bases outside the gene matches. Germline loops: CDR1 SGDLS, CDR2 YYNGEE. The CDR3 contains 15 residues.

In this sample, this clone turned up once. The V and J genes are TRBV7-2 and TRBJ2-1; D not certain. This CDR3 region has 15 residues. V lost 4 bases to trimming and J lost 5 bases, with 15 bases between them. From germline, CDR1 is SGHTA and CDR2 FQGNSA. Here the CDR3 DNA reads TGTGCCAGCAGCTCATCCTCCGGGTGGGACAATGAGCAGTTCTTC. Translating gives CASSSSSGWDNEQFF.

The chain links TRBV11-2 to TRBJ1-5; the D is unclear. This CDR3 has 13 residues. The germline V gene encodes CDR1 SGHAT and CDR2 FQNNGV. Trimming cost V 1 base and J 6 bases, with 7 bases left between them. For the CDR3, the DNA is TGTGCCAGCAGCTTAGTGGAGGCTCAGCCCCAGCATTTT. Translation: CASSLVEAQPQHF.

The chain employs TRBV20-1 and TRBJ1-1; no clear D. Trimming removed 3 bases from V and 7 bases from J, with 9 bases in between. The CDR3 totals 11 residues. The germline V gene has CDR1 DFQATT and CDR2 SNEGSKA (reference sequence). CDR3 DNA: TGCAGTGCTAGGTTGTCAGATGAAGCTTTCTTT. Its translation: CSARLSDEAFF.

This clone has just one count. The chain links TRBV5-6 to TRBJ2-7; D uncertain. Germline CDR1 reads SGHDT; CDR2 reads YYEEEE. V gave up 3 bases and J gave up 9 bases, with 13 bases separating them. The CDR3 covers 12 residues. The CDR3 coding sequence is TGTGCCAGCAGCTGGGGTTCGGTTGGGCAGTACTTC. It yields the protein CASSWGSVGQYF.